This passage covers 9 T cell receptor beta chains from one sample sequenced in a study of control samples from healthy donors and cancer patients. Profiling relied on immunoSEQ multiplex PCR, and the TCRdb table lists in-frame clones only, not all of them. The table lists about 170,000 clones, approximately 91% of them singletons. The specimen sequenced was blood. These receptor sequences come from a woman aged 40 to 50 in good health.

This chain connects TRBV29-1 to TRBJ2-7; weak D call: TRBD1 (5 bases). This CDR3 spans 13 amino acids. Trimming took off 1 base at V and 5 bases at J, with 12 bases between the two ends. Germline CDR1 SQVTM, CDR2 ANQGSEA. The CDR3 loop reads CSVEGPRVNEQYF. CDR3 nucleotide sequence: TGCAGCGTTGAAGGCCCCAGGGTAAACGAGCAGTACTTC.

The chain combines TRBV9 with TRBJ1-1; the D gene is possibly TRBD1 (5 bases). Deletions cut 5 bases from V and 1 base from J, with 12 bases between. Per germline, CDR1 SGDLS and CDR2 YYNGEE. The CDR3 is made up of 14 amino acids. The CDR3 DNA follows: TGTGCCAGCAGGCCCCCGGGGCAGAACACTGAAGCTTTCTTT. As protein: CASRPPGQNTEAFF.

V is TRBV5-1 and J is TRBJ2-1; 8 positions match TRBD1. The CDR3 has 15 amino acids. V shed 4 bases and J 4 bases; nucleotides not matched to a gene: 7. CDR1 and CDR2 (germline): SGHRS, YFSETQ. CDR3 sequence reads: CASSGAGTGYNEQFF. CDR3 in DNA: TGCGCCAGCAGCGGGGCCGGGACAGGATACAATGAGCAGTTCTTC.

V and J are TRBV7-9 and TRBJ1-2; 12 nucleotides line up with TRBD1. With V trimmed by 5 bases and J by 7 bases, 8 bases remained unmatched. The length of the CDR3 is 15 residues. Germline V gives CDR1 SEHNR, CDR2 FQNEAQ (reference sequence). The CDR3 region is CASSPIGTGGSGYTF. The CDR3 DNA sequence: TGTGCCAGCAGCCCAATAGGGACAGGGGGCTCTGGCTACACCTTC.

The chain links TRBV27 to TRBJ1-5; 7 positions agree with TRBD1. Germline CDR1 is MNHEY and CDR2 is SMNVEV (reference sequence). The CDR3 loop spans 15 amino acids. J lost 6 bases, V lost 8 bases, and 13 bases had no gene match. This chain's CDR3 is CASGGGRGAAQPQHF. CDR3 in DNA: TGTGCCAGCGGAGGGGGCAGGGGAGCGGCTCAGCCCCAGCATTTT.

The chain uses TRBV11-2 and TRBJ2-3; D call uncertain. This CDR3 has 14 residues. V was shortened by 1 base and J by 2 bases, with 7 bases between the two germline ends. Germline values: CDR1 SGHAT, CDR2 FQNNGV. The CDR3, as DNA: TGTGCCAGCAGCTTAGTCCCTGCCACAGATACGCAGTATTTT. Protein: CASSLVPATDTQYF.

The CDR3 sequence: CASSVAGQETQYF. The CDR3 nucleotides read TGTGCCAGCAGCGTAGCCGGACAAGAGACCCAGTACTTC. The chain employs TRBV9 and TRBJ2-5; D ambiguous. The length of the CDR3 is 13 residues. Germline loops: CDR1 SGDLS, CDR2 YYNGEE. V lost 0 bases to trimming and J lost 2 bases, with 5 bases between them.

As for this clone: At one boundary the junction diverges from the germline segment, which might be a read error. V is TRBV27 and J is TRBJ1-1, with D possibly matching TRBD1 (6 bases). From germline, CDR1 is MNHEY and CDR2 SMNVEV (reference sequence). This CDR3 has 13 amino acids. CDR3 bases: TGTGCCAGCAGCGCCACAGGGAACCCTGAAGCTTTCTTT. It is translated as CASSATGNPEAFF.

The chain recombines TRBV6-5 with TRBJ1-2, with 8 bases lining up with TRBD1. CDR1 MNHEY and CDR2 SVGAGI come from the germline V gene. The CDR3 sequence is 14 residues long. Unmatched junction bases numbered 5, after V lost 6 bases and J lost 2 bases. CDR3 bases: TGTGCCAGCAGCTCGACAGGGGTAAACTATGGCTACACCTTC. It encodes CASSSTGVNYGYTF.